This TCR beta chain was sequenced for a study of T cell responses to AZD1222 COVID-19 vaccine. Study-wide results and caveats: White British people made up most donors, females outnumbered males, and clonal diversity was possibly underestimated. Mapped onto spike, vaccine-associated CD4 TCRs spanned it and were dominant at 160-218 and 743-854.

Germline CDR1 and CDR2: SGHTA and FQGNSA. The CDR3 runs to 13 residues. J lost 10 bases, V lost 5 bases, and 10 bases had no gene match. This clone was recorded only once. What it binds is not known. Profiling relied on immunoSEQ multiplex PCR, and the TCRdb table lists in-frame clones only, not all of them. The sample records approximately 140,000 clones, 90% being singletons. The sample was peripheral blood, taken on day 0 of AZD1222 vaccination. The V and J genes are TRBV7-2 and TRBJ1-1; TRBD1 matches 7 bases. The source of this sequence is an adult in good health. CDR3 DNA sequence: TGTGCCAGCAGCCCAAGACAGGGCAGAGGAGCTTTCTTT. Its translation is CASSPRQGRGAFF. The full variable domain, completed using reference TRBV7-2 and TRBJ1-1, is GAGVSQSPSNKVTEKGKDVELRCDPISGHTALYWYRQSLGQGLEFLIYFQGNSAPDKSGLPSDRFSAERTGGSVSTLTIQRTQQEDSAVYLCASSPRQGRGAFFGQGTRLTVV.